One and the same sample provided the 2 T cell receptor beta chains below, sequenced in a study of cytomegalovirus exposure and HLA in healthy donors listed by TCRdb under 2017. Libraries were made using the immunoSEQ multiplex PCR assay. For the multiplex PCR, a mixture combining 60 forward primers for TCR Vbeta segments and 13 reverse primers for TCR Jbeta segments was used. Imported from immuneACCESS, the table was reduced by TCRdb to in-frame sequences with V and J called. These copies leave out some clones; in studies compared against another copy, an unresolved V gene accounts for under half, and the cause of the remainder is not known. The sample table contains approximately 160,000 clones; only one count was recorded for over 65% of them. 4.7% of the sample is held by the ten biggest clonotypes. Sample: PBMCs. The origin of the receptors is a man aged 18 to 30 in good health and CMV-seropositive.

The CDR3 region has the DNA TGTGCCAGCAGCTTAGGGACCGGGACAGGGGCCGAAGCTTTCTTT. It yields the protein CASSLGTGTGAEAFF. The chain combines TRBV7-3 with TRBJ1-1, with 10 bases lining up with TRBD1. Germline CDR1 and CDR2: SGHTA and FQGTGA. With 2 bases clipped from V and 8 bases from J, the junction kept 8 bases outside the gene matches. The CDR3 covers 15 residues.

This clone has only a few counts. V gene TRBV7-2 combines with J gene TRBJ1-2; 7 bases are a match to TRBD1. CDR3 length: 15 amino acids. J lost 8 bases, V lost 6 bases, and 15 bases had no gene match. Per the germline V gene, CDR1 is SGHTA and CDR2 is FQGNSA. The CDR3 spells CASRPSTKGAQGYTF. The CDR3 coding sequence is TGTGCCAGCAGACCCTCTACAAAGGGGGCGCAAGGCTACACCTTC. The entire variable domain, with the rest obtained from reference TRBV7-2 and TRBJ1-2, is as follows: GAGVSQSPSNKVTEKGKDVELRCDPISGHTALYWYRQSLGQGLEFLIYFQGNSAPDKSGLPSDRFSAERTGGSVSTLTIQRTQQEDSAVYLCASRPSTKGAQGYTFGSGTRLTVV.